The clone carrying this T cell receptor beta chain came up a few times. TCRdb analysed the 5' RACE reads with MiXCR anew, one entry per CDR3 protein. This sample has around 6,400 distinct CDR3 sequences, with over 45% found just once. Germline assignment: CDR1 SGHRS and CDR2 YFSETQ. The CDR3 loop spans 13 amino acids. V lost 4 bases to trimming and J lost 6 bases; unmatched junction nucleotides: 4. The source of this sequence is a female donor with breast cancer. Material for sequencing was tumor-infiltrating memory CD4+ T cells sorted from the breast tumor. Documented subset: memory CD4+ T cells, CD4+CD45RO+CD25-. The chain couples TRBV5-1 to TRBJ2-1, with TRBD1 identical over 7 bases. The CDR3 DNA follows: TGCGCCAGCAGCCTTACAGGGGTCAATGAGCAGTTCTTC. It encodes CASSLTGVNEQFF.